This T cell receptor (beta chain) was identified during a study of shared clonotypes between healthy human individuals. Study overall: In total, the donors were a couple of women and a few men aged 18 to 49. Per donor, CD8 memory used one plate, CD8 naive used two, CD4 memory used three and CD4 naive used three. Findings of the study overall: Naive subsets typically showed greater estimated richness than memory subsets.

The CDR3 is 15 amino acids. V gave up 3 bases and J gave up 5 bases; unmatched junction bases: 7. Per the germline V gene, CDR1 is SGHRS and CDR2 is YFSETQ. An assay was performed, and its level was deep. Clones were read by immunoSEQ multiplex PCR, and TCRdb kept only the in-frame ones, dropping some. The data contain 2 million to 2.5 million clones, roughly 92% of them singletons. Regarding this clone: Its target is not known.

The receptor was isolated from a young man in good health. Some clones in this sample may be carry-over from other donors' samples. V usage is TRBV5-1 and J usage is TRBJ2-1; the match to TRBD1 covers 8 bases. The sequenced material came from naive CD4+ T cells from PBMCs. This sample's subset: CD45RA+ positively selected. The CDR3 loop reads CASSSTGEVNNEQFF. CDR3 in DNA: TGCGCCAGCAGCTCGACAGGGGAAGTAAACAATGAGCAGTTCTTC.